This T cell receptor beta chain was captured in a study of T cell responses to AZD1222 COVID-19 vaccine. Broader study findings: White British ancestry dominated among donors, who included more females, and clonal diversity was possibly underestimated. Spike-specific TCR breadth rose after two AZD1222 doses, and depth rose as well. With dominance at 160-218 and 743-854, vaccine-associated CD4 TCRs spanned spike.

This CDR3 region has 16 residues. V was shortened by 5 bases and J by 1 base, with 17 bases between the two germline ends. In germline, CDR1 is LGHDT, CDR2 YNNKEL (reference sequence). The repertoire was sequenced with immunoSEQ multiplex PCR; TCRdb's copy has only in-frame clones and lacks some. The sample carries under 170,000 clones, over 75% recorded once. Of note for this clone: Its antigen remains unknown.

This sequence was found in an adult who received the AZD1222 COVID-19 vaccine. The rearrangement uses TRBV3-1 (or the pseudogene TRBV3-2) and TRBJ2-5; possibly TRBD2 for D (5 bases). Source: peripheral blood, taken 28 days after the second AZD1222 dose. Here the CDR3 DNA reads TGTGCCAGCAGCTATACGGGAACGGGCCTCCAAGAGACCCAGTACTTC. Protein: CASSYTGTGLQETQYF.